The T cell receptor (beta chain) under discussion was sequenced for a study of blood T cell repertoires in COVID-19 (dated by TCRdb to the early 2020s). Some background on the complete study: Samples from collaborators originated in the United States, Italy and Spain and spanned both the acute and convalescent phases of COVID-19. The prospective study material was composed of cDNA or gDNA derived from T cells, B-cell-depleted T cells, or PBMCs. Where HLA class I and class II types were available, the types were taken from metadata supplied by the sample provider, not from assay-based typing. Nearly every sample came with metadata listing a de-identified subject ID, COVID-19 status, age in years and sex. The samples were drawn from the first 160 participants of the ongoing ImmuneRACE study and from some 1,300 subjects provided by 6 global collaborators. Subjects who had been exposed to COVID-19, were actively infected with it, or had recovered from it provided the deeply sampled blood TCRbeta repertoires that made up the dataset. The repertoires were released in a freely available public database intended as a resource for research on the immune response to SARS-CoV-2.

What the work shows at the level of the full study, not this receptor alone: How much clinical and demographic metadata was included differed by source and by participant, and the metadata was provided uncurated.

The CDR3 spans 16 residues, from the cysteine through the phenylalanine. Only the CDR3 part of the read is kept: 48 bases, read in frame from the first base. V is clipped by 4 bases and J by 0 bases, and the sequence between their germline boundaries is 16 bases long. CDR1 and CDR2 (SGHDT, YYEEEE) derive from the germline V gene. Comment on this clone: Its antigen remains undetermined. Base-call qualities are not available, and no considerably larger clone is one nucleotide away.

Collaborating institutions collected whole blood in K2EDTA tubes following their own protocols. For TCRbeta analysis, collaborators shipped samples in one of three forms: frozen whole blood, isolated PBMCs, or DNA extracted from either of those sample types. TCRbeta CDR3 regions were amplified from genomic DNA by means of the immunoSEQ Assay, a bias-controlled multiplex PCR. Turning to the authors' computational methods: Nucleated cell counts per sample were estimated from amplification of reference gene primers within the assay. Sequence reads were collapsed and filtered to measure the absolute abundance of every unique TCRbeta CDR3 rearrangement. For each sample, productive Simpson clonality was calculated as the square root of Simpson's diversity index across productive rearrangements. TCRdb holds this immuneACCESS table with in-frame rearrangements only. Some clones are missing; in checked studies, unresolved V genes explain under half, and the rest has no known cause. Clonal size and the V and J genes are those of that table, whereas D and trimming came from the DNA. This sample comprises over 150,000 clones, about 88% of them detected only once. The top ten clonotypes cover 1.1% of the sample.

What was sequenced was peripheral blood. The receptor's source is a man aged 40-49 years with acute or convalescent COVID-19. The chain employs TRBV5-6 and TRBJ1-1; TRBD1 is a possible D gene, resting on 6 matching bases. The nucleotide sequence reads TGTGCCAGCAGCCCAGGGGCGCACAAGCTGAACACTGAAGCTTTCTTT. Its product reads: CASSPGAHKLNTEAFF.